This T cell receptor (beta chain) was observed in a study of blood T cell repertoires in COVID-19. Across the study: COVID-19 samples, acute and convalescent, were from the United States, Italy and Spain. The cDNA or gDNA used as material had been derived from T cells, B-cell-depleted T cells, or PBMCs.

The CDR3 sequence is 12 residues long. V was cut by 5 bases and J by 7 bases, with 6 bases left in between. In germline, CDR1 is MDHEN, CDR2 SYDVKM. In the original analysis: Reference gene primers were amplified, and this amplification served to estimate nucleated cell counts. Generated by immunoSEQ multiplex PCR, the TCRdb table keeps only in-frame clones and is missing some. The V and J calls and the clone size are those of that table, but D and trimming were determined from the DNA. The profile shows 26,000 or so clones, about 90% of them singletons. This receptor was obtained from a human donor in a cohort sampled during active COVID-19. The chain couples TRBV28 to TRBJ1-6; unclear D gene. Source material: peripheral blood. CDR3 region: CASSPLNSPLHF. The CDR3 DNA reads as TGTGCCAGCAGTCCCTTAAATTCACCCCTCCACTTT.